This T cell receptor (beta chain) was recovered during a study of identical twins. Study-wide results and caveats: Excess sharing by twins proved weaker in beta out-of-frame sequences. In drawing conclusions, the study used cross-sectional statistical analysis and did not follow the same donors. There was more out-of-frame TCR alpha sharing in monozygotic twins than models estimated.

TCRdb recomputed calls from the 5' RACE reads with MiXCR, one row per CDR3 protein. The sample lists 1.5 million to 2 million distinct CDR3 sequences, 25% to 35% seen once, with about 0.27% in the top ten. As to this clonotype: Its cognate antigen is unknown.

Trimming cost V 0 bases and J 2 bases, with 8 bases left between them. Germline lookup yields CDR1 SGDLS and CDR2 YYNGEE. The CDR3 is 15 residues long. Sequencing was carried out using cord blood. The chain joins TRBV9 to TRBJ2-2; D not certain. This receptor was identified in a newborn girl in good health. The CDR3 DNA reads as TGTGCCAGCAGCGTAGGGTCGCCCAACACCGGGGAGCTGTTTTTT. Translation: CASSVGSPNTGELFF.